A single sample gave rise to the 30 T cell receptor beta chains below, sequenced in a study of STAT5B mutations in CD4+ large granular lymphocyte leukemia. Profiling relied on immunoSEQ multiplex PCR, and the TCRdb table lists in-frame clones only, not all of them. The sample holds approximately 28,000 clones, roughly nine tenths seen once. Sequencing was performed on CD4+ T cells from blood buffy coats. The receptors shown here come from a human donor in good health.

The rearrangement links TRBV6-5 to TRBJ1-1; D is perhaps TRBD1 (6 bases). Trimming pared 6 bases from V and 5 bases from J, leaving 16 bases between. Germline V CDR1 and CDR2: MNHEY, SVGAGI. The CDR3 length is 14 residues. This chain's CDR3 is CASRPTGLATEAFF. DNA for the CDR3: TGTGCCAGCAGACCCACAGGGCTGGCTACTGAAGCTTTCTTT.

The chain carries TRBV19 and TRBJ1-3; 8 bases fit TRBD1. Germline CDR1 and CDR2: LNHDA and SQIVND (reference sequence). Trimming took 10 bases from V and 0 from J; bases not matched to a gene: 23. This CDR3 comprises 20 residues. CDR3 amino acids: CATTGTGLGSPISSGNTIYF. CDR3 in DNA: TGTGCCACGACCGGGACAGGCCTAGGTAGCCCTATATCCTCTGGAAACACCATATATTTT.

The genes are TRBV6-6 and TRBJ2-3; TRBD2 might be the D (6 bases). There are 11 residues in the CDR3. The germline gives CDR1 MNHNY, CDR2 SVGAGI (reference sequence). V lost 9 bases, J lost 6 bases, and 10 bases lay in between. The CDR3 DNA sequence: TGTGCCAGTAGTCGGGGGGATACGCAGTATTTT. Protein: CASSRGDTQYF.

The chain recombines TRBV19 with TRBJ1-1; 7 bases match TRBD1. With V trimmed by 3 bases and J by 3 bases, 1 base remained unmatched. In germline, CDR1 is LNHDA, CDR2 SQIVND (reference sequence). This CDR3 has 13 residues. The CDR3 reads CASSITGDTEAFF. As DNA, the CDR3 is TGTGCCAGTAGTATTACAGGGGACACTGAAGCTTTCTTT.

The gene calls are TRBV20-1 and TRBJ2-5, with D unresolved. The CDR3 has 11 residues. Trimming stripped 5 bases from V and 0 bases from J, with 4 bases between. Germline CDR1 and CDR2: DFQATT and SNEGSKA (reference sequence). This CDR3 reads CSAGHQETQYF. CDR3 nucleotides: TGCAGTGCTGGACACCAAGAGACCCAGTACTTC.

This chain uses TRBV25-1 with TRBJ2-3; 11 nucleotides align to TRBD2. The CDR3 has 18 residues. CDR1 MGHDK and CDR2 SYGVNS come from the germline V gene. Germline trimming cut 7 bases from V and 1 base from J; bases unmatched to any gene: 13. This CDR3 is CASTPGLAAQLGTDTQYF. CDR3 DNA sequence: TGTGCCAGCACCCCGGGACTAGCGGCTCAACTAGGCACAGATACGCAGTATTTT.

The rearrangement links TRBV6-5 to TRBJ2-7, with D uncertain. Germline lookup yields CDR1 MNHEY and CDR2 SVGAGI. The CDR3 contains 14 residues. V was pared by 0 bases and J by 4 bases, with 10 bases between. CDR3 sequence (DNA): TGTGCCAGCAGTTACTCAGATGTTAGTTACGAGCAGTACTTC. Residues: CASSYSDVSYEQYF.

V and J are TRBV11-1 and TRBJ2-7; D is unclear. Between the trimmed V and J ends, which lost 1 base and 2 bases, there was a span of 15 bases. CDR1 SGHAT and CDR2 FQDESV come from the germline V gene (reference sequence). CDR3 length: 16 residues. As DNA, the CDR3 is TGTGCCAGCAGCTTAGAGTCGTACAGCCTAACCTACGAGCAGTACTTC. Translation: CASSLESYSLTYEQYF.

The count of this clone is one. J is TRBJ1-3 and V is TRBV7-2, with TRBD1 identical over 7 bases. There are 13 residues in the CDR3. Germline V gene lookup returns CDR1 SGHTA and CDR2 FQGNSA. V dropped 5 bases and J dropped 12; count of bases not matched to a gene: 10. CDR3 sequence: CASSLVTGMGIYF. In DNA, the CDR3 is TGTGCCAGCAGCCTAGTGACAGGGATGGGCATATATTTT.

The genes are TRBV6-5 and TRBJ1-2; 10 positions agree with TRBD1. Germline CDR1 is MNHEY and CDR2 is SVGAGI. This CDR3 has 14 amino acids. The ends lost 7 bases at V and 8 bases at J; junction bases unmatched: 10. CDR3 coding DNA: TGTGCCAGCACCCAGAGACAGGGGGCGCGGGGCTACACCTTC. Protein product: CASTQRQGARGYTF.

V usage is TRBV28 and J usage is TRBJ1-1; 7 bases fit TRBD1. J gave up 3 bases and V 6 bases, and 13 bases lay outside the gene matches. This CDR3 has 16 amino acids. The germline V gene has CDR1 MDHEN and CDR2 SYDVKM. The DNA for the CDR3 is TGTGCCAGCAGCGTCACCCTAGGGGGCAGAGACACTGAAGCTTTCTTT. This gives the protein CASSVTLGGRDTEAFF.

The chain recombines TRBV2 with TRBJ2-2; no clear D gene. Trimming left V 4 bases short and J 3 bases short, with 6 bases between. In germline, CDR1 is SNHLY, CDR2 FYNNEI. The CDR3 sequence is 13 residues long. Here the CDR3 reads CASSVTDTGELFF. In nucleotides, the CDR3 is TGTGCCAGCAGTGTAACTGACACCGGGGAGCTGTTTTTT.

This sequence joins TRBV27 and TRBJ2-6; D unclear. V was cut by 7 bases and J by 1 base, with 8 bases left in between. Germline assignment: CDR1 MNHEY and CDR2 SMNVEV (reference sequence). The CDR3 sequence is 14 residues long. The CDR3 is CASTSGSGANVLTF. CDR3 DNA sequence: TGTGCCAGCACTTCGGGTTCTGGGGCCAACGTCCTGACTTTC.

This chain connects TRBV5-6 to TRBJ1-2, with 7 bases aligning to TRBD1. J lost 7 bases, V lost 4 bases, and 10 bases had no gene match. From germline, CDR1 is SGHDT and CDR2 YYEEEE. This CDR3 spans 14 amino acids. For the CDR3, the DNA is TGTGCCAGCAGCCCGAAGAACAGGGGTAGTGGCTACACCTTC. It specifies CASSPKNRGSGYTF. Complete variable domain (other parts from reference TRBV5-6 and TRBJ1-2): DAGVTQSPTHLIKTRGQQVTLRCSPKSGHDTVSWYQQALGQGPQFIFQYYEEEERQRGNFPDRFSGHQFPNYSSELNVNALLLGDSALYLCASSPKNRGSGYTFGSGTRLTVV.

The DNA of the CDR3 is TGTGCTAGTGGTTCCTTCTCGGGCGAGCAGTACTTC. Protein: CASGSFSGEQYF. V usage is TRBV12-5 and J usage is TRBJ2-5; no clear D. The J call may be faulty, since TRBJ2-7 better matches the DNA end. The V gene's germline CDR1 is LGHNT and CDR2 FRNRAP. The CDR3 sequence is 12 residues long.

The chain recombines TRBV27 with TRBJ1-3; TRBD1 matches at 7 bases. The junction had 6 bases not matched to a gene; V was cut back by 4 bases and J by 0 bases. There are 16 residues in the CDR3. CDR1 and CDR2 (germline): MNHEY, SMNVEV (reference sequence). This chain's CDR3 is CASSYTGVSSGNTIYF. Here the CDR3 DNA reads TGTGCCAGCAGTTACACAGGGGTTAGCTCTGGAAACACCATATATTTT.

V gene TRBV12-5 combines with J gene TRBJ1-3; weak D call: TRBD1 (6 bases). The CDR3 sequence is 14 residues long. CDR1 LGHNT and CDR2 FRNRAP come from the germline V gene. V was cut by 4 bases and J by 7 bases, with 14 bases left in between. The CDR3 bases are TGTGCTAGTGGTTCGCGCCGAGGGGGGAACACCATATATTTT. Translation gives CASGSRRGGNTIYF. Supplemented by reference TRBV12-5 and TRBJ1-3, the full variable domain reads DARVTQTPRHKVTEMGQEVTMRCQPILGHNTVFWYRQTMMQGLELLAYFRNRAPLDDSGMPKDRFSAEMPDATLATLKIQPSEPRDSAVYFCASGSRRGGNTIYFGEGSWLTVV.

V is TRBV5-8 and J is TRBJ1-5; TRBD1 matches 7 bases. The CDR3 sequence is 14 residues long. V lost 4 bases and J lost 7; bases outside the gene matches: 8. CDR1 is SGHTS and CDR2 is YDEGEE in the germline V gene. The DNA of the CDR3 is TGTGCCAGCAGCCCCCGACAGGGTAGCCAGCCCCAGCATTTT. Protein sequence: CASSPRQGSQPQHF.

This chain connects TRBV6-6 to TRBJ1-1; no firm D call. The V gene's germline CDR1 is MNHNY and CDR2 SVGAGI (reference sequence). The CDR3 is 14 residues long. Trimming shortened V by 8 bases and J by 3 bases, and 16 bases separated the two germline ends. The CDR3 DNA reads as TGTGCCAGCGGCCGCCGGGGAGGCTACACTGAAGCTTTCTTT. Amino acid sequence: CASGRRGGYTEAFF.

CDR3 sequence (DNA): TGTGCCAGCAGTGAAGAAGGAGGACAGCCCCAGCATTTT. The encoded protein is CASSEEGGQPQHF. This chain links TRBV6-1 with TRBJ1-5, with D uncertain. There are 13 residues in the CDR3. Germline CDR1 MNHNS, CDR2 SASEGT. V dropped 1 base and J dropped 7 bases, with 8 bases sitting between them.

This clone has a single count. The CDR3, as DNA: TGTGCCAGCAGCTTAGCGGCGTCCAACTACAATGAGCAGTTCTTC. Its protein is CASSLAASNYNEQFF. This rearrangement joins TRBV7-2 to TRBJ2-1; no clear D. The V end lost 0 bases, the J end lost 3 bases, and 9 bases lay between the germline ends. The CDR3 sequence is 15 residues long. CDR1 and CDR2 from the germline V gene are SGHTA and FQGNSA.

J is TRBJ2-1 and V is TRBV28; D not resolved. V dropped 5 bases and J dropped 6 bases, with 14 bases sitting between them. This CDR3 has 14 amino acids. The germline CDR1 and CDR2 sequences are MDHEN and SYDVKM. The CDR3 DNA follows: TGTGCCAGCAGTCCGGGCCCTTGGCCCAATGAGCAGTTCTTC. Encoded protein: CASSPGPWPNEQFF.

The chain is built from TRBV25-1 and TRBJ2-2; 9 positions match TRBD2. Germline trimming cut 6 bases from V and 7 bases from J; bases unmatched to any gene: 9. The CDR3 consists of 15 residues. The germline V gene encodes CDR1 MGHDK and CDR2 SYGVNS. The CDR3 region has the DNA TGTGCCAGCAGGCGTAGCGGGAGTTGGGTCGGGGAGCTGTTTTTT. Protein product: CASRRSGSWVGELFF.

The rearrangement joins TRBV11-2 to TRBJ1-2; 7 nucleotides line up with TRBD1. This CDR3 has 15 residues. V gave up 1 base and J gave up 7 bases; unmatched junction bases: 9. Looked up from germline, CDR1 is SGHAT and CDR2 is FQNNGV. CDR3 DNA sequence: TGTGCCAGCAGCTTAGCCCCGACAGGGAGCTGTGGCTACACCTTC. It is translated as CASSLAPTGSCGYTF.

For the CDR3, the DNA is TGTGCCAGCGCCAACAGGTTATACAATGAGCAGTTCTTC. Its protein is CASANRLYNEQFF. The rearrangement uses TRBV5-4 and TRBJ2-1, with D perhaps TRBD1 (5 bases). V dropped 7 bases and J dropped 4 bases, with 12 bases sitting between them. Germline V gives CDR1 SGHNT, CDR2 YYREEE (reference sequence). This CDR3 spans 13 amino acids.

J is TRBJ2-3 and V is TRBV15; 10 positions match TRBD2. Germline assignment: CDR1 LNHNV and CDR2 YYDKDF (reference sequence). V lost 2 bases, J lost 5 bases, and 16 bases stayed unmatched. The CDR3 extends over 19 amino acids. CDR3 residues: CATSRSWASGSRVQDTQYF. Here the CDR3 DNA reads TGTGCCACCAGCAGATCCTGGGCTAGCGGGAGTCGCGTACAAGATACGCAGTATTTT. Full variable domain (outside the CDR3, taken from reference TRBV15 and TRBJ2-3): DAMVIQNPRYQVTQFGKPVTLSCSQTLNHNVMYWYQQKSSQAPKLLFHYYDKDFNNEADTPDNFQSRRPNTSFCFLDIRSPGLGDTAMYLCATSRSWASGSRVQDTQYFGPGTRLTVL.

The chain carries TRBV29-1 and TRBJ2-3, with a weak D call TRBD1 (6 bases). The CDR3 totals 13 residues. V shed 8 bases and J shed 1 base, with 13 bases lying between them. Germline V lookup: CDR1 SQVTM, CDR2 ANQGSEA. The CDR3 DNA is TGCAGCCATTCTAAGGGGGGCACAGATACGCAGTATTTT. Protein product: CSHSKGGTDTQYF.

This chain uses TRBV28 with TRBJ2-1; the D gene is possibly TRBD1 (6 bases). V dropped 6 bases and J dropped 1 base, with 13 bases sitting between them. The CDR3 is 15 residues long. CDR1 and CDR2 (germline): MDHEN, SYDVKM. CDR3 protein: CASRRTGTSYNEQFF. CDR3 sequence (DNA): TGTGCCAGCAGGAGAACCGGGACATCCTACAATGAGCAGTTCTTC.

The chain recombines TRBV28 with TRBJ1-2, with D unclear. V was clipped by 6 bases and J by 4 bases, with 12 bases between them. The germline V gene has CDR1 MDHEN and CDR2 SYDVKM. This CDR3 contains 13 residues. CDR3 sequence reads: CASSTVGIYGYTF. The DNA of the CDR3 is TGTGCCAGCAGCACCGTCGGGATCTATGGCTACACCTTC.

The chain links TRBV29-1 to TRBJ1-1; perhaps TRBD1 as D (6 bases). Trimming removed 0 bases from V and 11 bases from J, with 19 bases in between. The germline CDR1 and CDR2 sequences are SQVTM and ANQGSEA. The CDR3 sequence is 14 residues long. CDR3 loop: CSVEDTGKGVDAFF. In DNA form, the CDR3 reads TGCAGCGTTGAAGACACAGGGAAAGGCGTCGATGCTTTCTTT.